The next 14 T cell receptor beta chains were all read from a single sample in a study of T cells in Graves' hyperthyroidism and ophthalmopathy. What was amplified from RNA transcripts were TCR beta CDR3 regions. TCR CDR3 underwent first-round RT-PCR with the HTBI primer set. TCRdb re-derived calls from the multiplex PCR reads in MiXCR, one entry per CDR3 protein. The sample has 75,000 to 100,000 distinct CDR3 sequences, over 50% seen once. Sequenced material: blood. Receptor source: a woman in her thirties or forties with Graves' hyperthyroidism.

This clonotype appeared many times. This sequence joins TRBV2 and TRBJ1-6, with 9 bases matching TRBD1. V lost 4 bases, J lost 10 bases, and 17 bases stayed unmatched. Germline loops: CDR1 SNHLY, CDR2 FYNNEI. This CDR3 spans 18 amino acids. CDR3 in amino acids: CASSGGSQGAHRRSPLHF. In DNA, the CDR3 is TGTGCCAGCAGTGGTGGGTCACAGGGGGCGCATCGCAGGTCACCCCTCCACTTT.

The sample holds many counts of this clonotype. This chain joins TRBV7-3 and TRBJ2-2; D is unresolved. V lost 5 bases to trimming and J lost 5 bases, with 9 bases between them. The CDR3 is 13 amino acids. Germline assignment: CDR1 SGHTA and CDR2 FQGTGA. CDR3 amino acids: CASSPQSTGELFF. The CDR3 nucleotides are TGTGCCAGCAGCCCTCAAAGTACCGGGGAGCTGTTTTTT.

On this clonotype itself: A much larger clone lies one base from this, so it may be a read error. The V call is TRBV7-8, the J call TRBJ1-2; D gene unclear. Trimming stripped 11 bases from V and 4 bases from J, with 17 bases between. Germline V gene data show CDR1 as SGHVS and CDR2 as FQNEAQ. CDR3 length: 13 residues. CDR3 protein: CASARNSRYGYTF. In nucleotides, the CDR3 is TGTGCCTCGGCCCGGAACAGCCGCTATGGCTACACCTTC.

This clonotype has a count of ten or more. The chain recombines TRBV20-1 with TRBJ2-5; weak D call: TRBD2 (5 bases). Germline V lookup: CDR1 DFQATT, CDR2 SNEGSKA (reference sequence). The CDR3 has 14 residues. Deletions cut 1 base from V and 0 bases from J, with 9 bases between. The chain's CDR3 is CSARGHGNQETQYF. CDR3 DNA: TGCAGTGCTAGAGGCCACGGGAACCAAGAGACCCAGTACTTC.

The chain is built from TRBV10-3 and TRBJ1-6, with D perhaps TRBD1 (5 bases). Germline V gene lookup returns CDR1 ENHRY and CDR2 SYGVKD. The CDR3 is 13 residues long. V was trimmed by 7 bases and J by 8 bases, leaving 12 bases between them. Written as DNA, the CDR3 is TGTGCCATCATTGTCCGGGGCGATTCACCCCTCCACTTT. This encodes CAIIVRGDSPLHF.

This clonotype came up a few times. The CDR3 sequence: CASSRLEDNEQFF. CDR3 coding DNA: TGTGCCAGCAGCCGTCTCGAGGACAATGAGCAGTTCTTC. The genes are TRBV7-9 and TRBJ2-1; no firm D call. This CDR3 is built from 13 residues. The V and J ends lost 5 bases and 5 bases respectively, with 10 bases between them. Germline-derived CDR1 and CDR2 are SEHNR and FQNEAQ (reference sequence).

This clonotype was seen many times. The chain employs TRBV7-9 and TRBJ2-3; possibly TRBD1 for D (6 bases). The CDR3 spans 12 residues. With 4 bases removed from V and 11 bases from J, the gap between germline ends came to 13 bases. The germline gives CDR1 SEHNR, CDR2 FQNEAQ (reference sequence). The CDR3 nucleotides are TGTGCCAGCAGCTCCCGGGACATAGAGCAGTATTTT. Translation: CASSSRDIEQYF.

With regard to this clonotype: At one end, the junction sequence differs from germline, possibly due to a read error. This rearrangement joins TRBV7-2 to TRBJ2-7; 10 nucleotides line up with TRBD1. Per germline, CDR1 SGHTA and CDR2 FQGNSA. The CDR3 totals 14 residues. This CDR3 reads CASSLGQGAYDQYF. CDR3 coding DNA: TGTGCCAGCAGCTTAGGACAGGGGGCCTACGATCAGTACTTC.

CDR3 sequence reads: CASRHRGRATNEKLFF. CDR3 DNA: TGTGCCAGTAGACACAGGGGGCGTGCAACTAATGAAAAACTGTTTTTT. The chain joins TRBV10-3 to TRBJ1-4; TRBD1 matches at 9 bases. The germline V gene has CDR1 ENHRY and CDR2 SYGVKD. The trim removed 10 bases at V and 0 bases at J, leaving 9 bases unmatched. This CDR3 spans 16 amino acids.

V gene TRBV29-1 combines with J gene TRBJ2-5, with 10 bases lining up with TRBD1. V trimming: 1 base; J trimming: 3 bases; junction bases outside the gene matches: 11. CDR3 length equals 17 residues. Germline CDR1 reads SQVTM; CDR2 reads ANQGSEA. CDR3 DNA: TGCAGCGTTGAAGGATGGGCCCCTGGGACAGGGGAAGAGACCCAGTACTTC. It codes for CSVEGWAPGTGEETQYF. Supplemented by reference TRBV29-1 and TRBJ2-5, the full variable domain reads SAVISQKPSRDICQRGTSLTIQCQVDSQVTMMFWYRQQPGQSLTLIATANQGSEATYESGFVIDKFPISRPNLTFSTLTVSNMSPEDSSIYLCSVEGWAPGTGEETQYFGPGTRLLVL.

This clonotype has at least ten counts. J is TRBJ2-2 and V is TRBV12-3 or TRBV12-4; 10 bases line up with TRBD2. CDR3 length: 17 amino acids. J was trimmed by 0 bases and V by 5 bases; bases with no gene match: 6. The CDR3 DNA is TGTGCCAGCAGTCGGGGACTAGCGTCCGCGAACACCGGGGAGCTGTTTTTT. Amino acid sequence: CASSRGLASANTGELFF.

The CDR3 DNA follows: TGTGCCAGCAGCTTAGAGGCGACAGAGCCCTACGAGCAGTACTTC. Its translation is CASSLEATEPYEQYF. The V gene is TRBV7-3, the J gene TRBJ2-7, with a possible D match to TRBD1 (5 bases). Germline V gene sequence: CDR1 SGHTA, CDR2 FQGTGA. This CDR3 has 15 amino acids. The V end was cut by 2 bases, the J end by 2 bases, with 13 bases between.

The sample holds many counts of this clonotype. This chain connects TRBV19 to TRBJ2-7, with D possibly matching TRBD2 (6 bases). V dropped 5 bases and J dropped 7 bases, with 21 bases sitting between them. This CDR3 has 15 residues. In germline, CDR1 is LNHDA, CDR2 SQIVND (reference sequence). For the CDR3, the DNA is TGTGCCAGTAGTCCGAGGACTAACGGAGTGAGTGAGCAGTACTTC. Its protein is CASSPRTNGVSEQYF.

This clonotype has only a few counts. The V call is TRBV10-3, the J call TRBJ1-6, with D possibly being TRBD1 (5 bases). V lost 10 bases, J lost 7 bases, and 11 bases lay in between. The CDR3 covers 12 residues. Germline-derived CDR1 and CDR2 are ENHRY and SYGVKD. The CDR3 nucleotides read TGTGCCAGTAGACAGAGAAATTCACCCCTCCACTTT. Translation gives CASRQRNSPLHF.